A selection of T cell receptor beta chains follows, all from one sample in a study of response to subunit inactivated influenza vaccine. One entry per CDR3 protein, called by TCRdb with MiXCR from the RT-PCR reads. The sample yields about 570,000 distinct CDR3 sequences, 11% seen once. This same sample was also part of a study on T cells expressing NK-cell markers.

The sequenced sample was PBMCs from blood, obtained on the day of vaccination. The receptor set was obtained from a man aged 50-60 years who received an inactivated influenza vaccine. CDR3s include the opening cysteine and the closing phenylalanine or tryptophan. The D gene is left open where the match is weak. Part of the rows lack a size; the others show once, few, many or a class for expanded clones.

V gene,clone size,D gene,J gene,CDR3 DNA,CDR3 protein
TRBV4-3,NA,NA,TRBJ1-5,TGCGCCAGCAGCCAAGATCTAGCTAATCAGCCCCAGCATTTT,CASSQDLANQPQHF
TRBV14,NA,TRBD2,TRBJ2-1,TGTGCCAGCAGCCAAGATTCGCGGCCGGAACTAATGGCGGGAGATTTTAATGAGCAGTTCTTC,CASSQDSRPELMAGDFNEQFF
TRBV4-1,NA,NA,TRBJ1-5,TGCGCCAGCAGCCGTAGCATGAGTCAGACCCGGCAGCCCCAGCATTTT,CASSRSMSQTRQPQHF
TRBV24-1,few,TRBD1,TRBJ2-3,TGTGCCACCAGTGACCCGGGACAGGGTATTGATACGCAGTATTTT,CATSDPGQGIDTQYF
TRBV6-4,NA,TRBD2,TRBJ2-2,TGTGCCAGCAGTGTGGGGACTAGCGGTCCCGGGGAGCTGTTTTTT,CASSVGTSGPGELFF
TRBV12-3/TRBV12-4,many,NA,TRBJ2-4,TGTGCCAGCAGTCCAGACTCCGAACGAAACATTCAGTACTTC,CASSPDSERNIQYF
TRBV5-1,few,NA,TRBJ1-1,TGCGCCAGCAGCTCAGCGGACGGGACCTTTGAAGCTTTCTTT,CASSSADGTFEAFF
TRBV10-3,few,NA,TRBJ2-7,TGTGCCATCAGTGAGTCGGAGTACGAGCAGTACTTC,CAISESEYEQYF
TRBV30,few,NA,TRBJ2-4,TGTGCCTGGAGTGGGCGGGGACGGGTGCTAGCCAAAAACATTCAGTACTTC,CAWSGRGRVLAKNIQYF
TRBV27,NA,TRBD2,TRBJ2-7,TGTGCCAGCAGTTTATCAGCTAGCGGGGGAACCTACGAGCAGTACTTC,CASSLSASGGTYEQYF
TRBV2,many,NA,TRBJ2-5,TGTGCCAGCAGTGAAACGGAGACCCAGTACTTC,CASSETETQYF
TRBV12-3/TRBV12-4,NA,TRBD1,TRBJ2-2,TGTGCCAGCTCGGGACAGGGGGCGGCCACCGGGGAGCTGTTTTTT,CASSGQGAATGELFF
TRBV6-1,NA,NA,TRBJ1-5,TGTGCCAGCAGCCGAACAGGGCTCAATCAGCCCCAGCATTTT,CASSRTGLNQPQHF
TRBV29-1,many,TRBD2,TRBJ2-7,TGCAGCGTTGAATCAGCGGGGGGCGACTACGAGCAGTACTTC,CSVESAGGDYEQYF
TRBV13,few,NA,TRBJ2-1,TGTGCCAGCAGCTTCCTTATCTTCGGGGTGGGTTACAATGAGCAGTTCTTC,CASSFLIFGVGYNEQFF
TRBV20-1,NA,TRBD2,TRBJ2-1,TGCAGTGCTAGGGCTAGCGGGAGGATCAGCTCCTACAATGAGCAGTTCTTC,CSARASGRISSYNEQFF
TRBV27,NA,TRBD1,TRBJ2-7,TGTGCCAGCTCTACCGGGACAGGACCCTACGAGCAGTACTTC,CASSTGTGPYEQYF
TRBV7-9,NA,NA,TRBJ1-3,TGTGCCAGCAGCTTAGTCTCGGCCGTCTCTGGAAACACCATATATTTT,CASSLVSAVSGNTIYF
TRBV6-2/TRBV6-3,many,TRBD2,TRBJ2-4,TGTGCCAGCAGTTACCCATCGCGGGAGCTTAACGGCATTCAGTACTTC,CASSYPSRELNGIQYF
TRBV28,few,NA,TRBJ2-7,TGTGCCAGCAGTCCGGTTGCCTACGAGCAGTACTTC,CASSPVAYEQYF
TRBV24-1,few,TRBD2,TRBJ2-1,TGTGCCACCAGTGATCTCCGGACTAGCGGGACCCCTAAGGATGAGCAGTTCTTC,CATSDLRTSGTPKDEQFF
TRBV3-1,few,NA,TRBJ2-2,TGTGCCAGCAGCCGACCCCCAGGGCCAAACACCGGGGAGCTGTTTTTT,CASSRPPGPNTGELFF
TRBV6-1,many,NA,TRBJ1-5,TGTGCCAGCACCCTAAGCCTGATTCCCAATCAGCCCCAGCATTTT,CASTLSLIPNQPQHF
TRBV7-9,NA,NA,TRBJ2-7,TGTGCCAGCAGCCTACACAGGGACGAGCAGTACTTC,CASSLHRDEQYF
TRBV6-1,NA,TRBD1,TRBJ1-1,TGTGCCAGCAAAAACGGACAGGGGGCGTCCACTGAAGCTTTCTTT,CASKNGQGASTEAFF
TRBV7-9,NA,NA,TRBJ2-7,TGTGCCAGCAGCCCCCCCCCCTACGAGCAGTACTTC,CASSPPPYEQYF
TRBV12-3/TRBV12-4,NA,TRBD2,TRBJ2-3,TGTGCCAGCAGTTTAGTCAGGGACTACACAGATACGCAGTATTTT,CASSLVRDYTDTQYF
TRBV20-1,few,TRBD1,TRBJ2-6,TGCAGTGCTCGCAGGGACAGCTCCCCTGGGGCCAACGTCCTGACTTTC,CSARRDSSPGANVLTF
TRBV7-2,NA,NA,TRBJ1-1,TGTGCCAGCAGCTTAGTGGGGGCGCGGACTGAAGCTTTCTTT,CASSLVGARTEAFF
TRBV27,few,TRBD1,TRBJ1-2,TGTGCCAGCAGTTCAGGGACAGGGAGTACCTATGGCTACACCTTC,CASSSGTGSTYGYTF
TRBV7-8,few,NA,TRBJ2-7,TGTGCCAGCAGCTTAGGAGGGACTGCCACCTACGAGCAGTACTTC,CASSLGGTATYEQYF
TRBV12-3/TRBV12-4,few,NA,TRBJ1-2,TGTGCCAGCACCTACGGCAACTATGGCTACACCTTC,CASTYGNYGYTF
TRBV20-1,few,TRBD2,TRBJ2-1,TGCAGTGCTAGAGAGGGACTAGCGGGATTCAATGAGCAGTTCTTC,CSAREGLAGFNEQFF
TRBV29-1,many,NA,TRBJ2-3,TGCAGCGTTGTGGCCCAAAGGGGGATCGCAGATACGCAGTATTTT,CSVVAQRGIADTQYF